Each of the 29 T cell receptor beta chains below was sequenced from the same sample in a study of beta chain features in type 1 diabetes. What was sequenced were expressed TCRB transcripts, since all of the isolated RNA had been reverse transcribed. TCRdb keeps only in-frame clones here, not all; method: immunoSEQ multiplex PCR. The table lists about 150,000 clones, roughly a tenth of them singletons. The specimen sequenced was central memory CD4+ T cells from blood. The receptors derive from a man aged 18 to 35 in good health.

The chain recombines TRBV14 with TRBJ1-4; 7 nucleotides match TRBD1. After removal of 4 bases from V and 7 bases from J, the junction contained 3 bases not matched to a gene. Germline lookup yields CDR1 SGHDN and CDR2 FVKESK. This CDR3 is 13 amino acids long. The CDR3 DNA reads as TGTGCCAGCAGCCGGACAGGCGGTGAAAAACTGTTTTTT. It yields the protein CASSRTGGEKLFF.

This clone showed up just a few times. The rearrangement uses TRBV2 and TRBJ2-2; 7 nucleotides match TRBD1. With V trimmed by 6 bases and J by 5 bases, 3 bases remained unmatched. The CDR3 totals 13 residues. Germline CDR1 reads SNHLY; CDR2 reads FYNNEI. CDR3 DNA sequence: TGTGCCAGCAGAAACAGGGGAACCGGGGAGCTGTTTTTT. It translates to CASRNRGTGELFF.

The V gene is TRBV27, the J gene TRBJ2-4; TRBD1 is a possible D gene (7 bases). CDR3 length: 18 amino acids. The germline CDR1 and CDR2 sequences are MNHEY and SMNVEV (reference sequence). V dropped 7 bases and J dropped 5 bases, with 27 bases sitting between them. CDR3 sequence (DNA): TGTGCCAGCACCAAACTCCCCCCCCGGCGGGACAGTGAAAACATTCAGTACTTC. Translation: CASTKLPPRRDSENIQYF.

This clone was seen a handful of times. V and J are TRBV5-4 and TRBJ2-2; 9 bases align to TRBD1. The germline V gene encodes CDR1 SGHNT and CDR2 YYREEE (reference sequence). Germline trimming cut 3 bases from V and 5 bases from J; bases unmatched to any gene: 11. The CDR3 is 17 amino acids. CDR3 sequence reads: CASSSHTGQGGTGELFF. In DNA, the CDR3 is TGTGCCAGCAGCTCACACACGGGACAGGGAGGAACCGGGGAGCTGTTTTTT.

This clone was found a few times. The CDR3 DNA reads TGTGCCAGCAGCTCCAAATCGGGTTGCAATCAGCCCCAGCATTTT. This sequence encodes CASSSKSGCNQPQHF. The rearrangement links TRBV7-2 to TRBJ1-5; D not resolved. V lost 4 bases, J lost 2 bases, and 12 bases lay in between. Per the germline V gene, CDR1 is SGHTA and CDR2 is FQGNSA. This CDR3 has 15 amino acids.

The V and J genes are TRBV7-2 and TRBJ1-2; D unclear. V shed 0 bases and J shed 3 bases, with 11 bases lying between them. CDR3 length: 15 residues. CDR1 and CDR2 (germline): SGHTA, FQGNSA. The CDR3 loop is CASSLAFGQDYGYTF. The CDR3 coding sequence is TGTGCCAGCAGCTTAGCGTTTGGTCAGGACTATGGCTACACCTTC.

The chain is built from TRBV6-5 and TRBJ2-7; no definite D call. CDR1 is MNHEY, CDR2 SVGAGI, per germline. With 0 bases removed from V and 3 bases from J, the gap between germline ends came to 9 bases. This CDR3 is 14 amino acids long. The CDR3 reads CASSYSRHRYEQYF. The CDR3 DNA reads TGTGCCAGCAGTTACTCAAGACACCGCTACGAGCAGTACTTC.

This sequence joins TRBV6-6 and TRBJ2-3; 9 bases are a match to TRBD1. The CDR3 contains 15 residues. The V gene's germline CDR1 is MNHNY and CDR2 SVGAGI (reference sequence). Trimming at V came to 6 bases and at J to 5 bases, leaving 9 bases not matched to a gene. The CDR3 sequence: CASRSGQGRIDTQYF. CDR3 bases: TGTGCCAGCAGATCGGGACAGGGTAGGATAGATACGCAGTATTTT.

The CDR3 nucleotides read TGTGCCTGGAGGGGACAGGGAGACCGGCCCCAGCATTTT. This sequence encodes CAWRGQGDRPQHF. V usage is TRBV30 and J usage is TRBJ1-5; 9 bases fit TRBD1. Germline trimming cut 3 bases from V and 9 bases from J; bases unmatched to any gene: 6. This CDR3 is built from 13 residues. CDR1 is GTSNPN and CDR2 is SVGIG in the germline V gene (reference sequence).

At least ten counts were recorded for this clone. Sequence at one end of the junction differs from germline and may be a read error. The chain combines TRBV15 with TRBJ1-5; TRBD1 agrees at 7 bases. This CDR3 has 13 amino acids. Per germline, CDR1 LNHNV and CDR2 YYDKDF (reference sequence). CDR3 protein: CATSGDRDQPQHF. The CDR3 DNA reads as TGTGCCACCAGCGGAGACAGGGATCAGCCCCAGCATTTT.

CDR3 nucleotide sequence: TGTGCCAGCAGTTTGGAAAGCGGCAACAATGAGCAGTTCTTC. Protein: CASSLESGNNEQFF. J is TRBJ2-1 and V is TRBV11-3, with D possibly TRBD2 on 5 matching bases. The CDR3 has 14 amino acids. CDR1 is SGHNT, CDR2 YENEEA, per germline. V shed 6 bases and J shed 5 bases, with 14 bases lying between them.

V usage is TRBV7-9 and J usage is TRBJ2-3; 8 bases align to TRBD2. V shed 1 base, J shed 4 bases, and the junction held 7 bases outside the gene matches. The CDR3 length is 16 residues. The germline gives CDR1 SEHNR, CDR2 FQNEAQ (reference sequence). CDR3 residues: CASSLELAAPSDTQYF. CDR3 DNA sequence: TGTGCCAGCAGCTTAGAACTAGCGGCCCCATCAGATACGCAGTATTTT.

In nucleotides, the CDR3 is TGTGCCAGCAGCCAAAGTGGAGGGGGCGGAAGCACAGATACGCAGTATTTT. It codes for CASSQSGGGGSTDTQYF. This chain connects TRBV4-2 to TRBJ2-3, with D possibly being TRBD1 (7 bases). The germline V gene encodes CDR1 LGHNA and CDR2 YNFKEQ. There are 17 residues in the CDR3. The V gene lost 2 bases and the J gene lost 0 bases, with 15 bases spanning the gap.

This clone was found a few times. CDR3 loop: CAISGDPGYTEAFF. In nucleotides, the CDR3 is TGTGCCATCAGTGGGGATCCGGGATATACTGAAGCTTTCTTT. This sequence joins TRBV10-3 and TRBJ1-1; D gene unclear. V lost 4 bases, J lost 5 bases, and 14 bases lay in between. CDR1 is ENHRY and CDR2 is SYGVKD in the germline V gene. This CDR3 is 14 amino acids long.

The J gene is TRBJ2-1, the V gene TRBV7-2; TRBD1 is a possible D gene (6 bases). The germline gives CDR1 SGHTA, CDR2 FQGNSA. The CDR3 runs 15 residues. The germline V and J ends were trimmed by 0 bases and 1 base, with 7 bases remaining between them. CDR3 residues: CASSLAQGSYNEQFF. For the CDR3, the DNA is TGTGCCAGCAGCTTAGCTCAGGGGTCCTACAATGAGCAGTTCTTC.

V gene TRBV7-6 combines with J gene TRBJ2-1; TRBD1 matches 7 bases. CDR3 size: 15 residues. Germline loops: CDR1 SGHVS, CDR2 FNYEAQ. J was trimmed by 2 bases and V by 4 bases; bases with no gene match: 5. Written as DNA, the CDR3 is TGTGCCAGCAGCTCCAACAGGGGTACCTACAATGAGCAGTTCTTC. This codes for CASSSNRGTYNEQFF.

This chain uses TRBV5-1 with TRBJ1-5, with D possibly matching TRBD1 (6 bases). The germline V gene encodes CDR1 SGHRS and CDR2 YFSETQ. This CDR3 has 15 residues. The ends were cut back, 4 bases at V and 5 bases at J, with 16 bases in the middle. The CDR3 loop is CASSPIPGEYQPQHF. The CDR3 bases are TGCGCCAGCAGCCCAATCCCAGGGGAGTATCAGCCCCAGCATTTT.

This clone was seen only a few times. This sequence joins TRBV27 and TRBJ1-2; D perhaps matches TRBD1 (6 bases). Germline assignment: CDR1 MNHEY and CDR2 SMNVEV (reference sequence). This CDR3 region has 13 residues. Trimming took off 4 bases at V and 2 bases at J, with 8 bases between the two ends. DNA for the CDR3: TGTGCCAGCAGTTGGCAGGGGAACTATGGCTACACCTTC. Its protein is CASSWQGNYGYTF.

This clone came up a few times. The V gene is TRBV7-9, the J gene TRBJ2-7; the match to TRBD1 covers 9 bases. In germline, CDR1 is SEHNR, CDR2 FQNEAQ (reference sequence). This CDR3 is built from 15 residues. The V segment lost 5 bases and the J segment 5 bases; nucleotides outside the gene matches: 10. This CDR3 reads CASSGLQGQGHEQYF. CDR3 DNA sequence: TGTGCCAGCAGCGGCCTCCAAGGACAGGGGCACGAGCAGTACTTC.

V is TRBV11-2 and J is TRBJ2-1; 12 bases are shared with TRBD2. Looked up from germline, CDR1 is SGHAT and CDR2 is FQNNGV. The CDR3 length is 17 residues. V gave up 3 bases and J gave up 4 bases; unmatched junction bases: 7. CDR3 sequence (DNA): TGTGCCAGCAGCTTCCTAGCGGGGGGGCCTAAGTACAATGAGCAGTTCTTC. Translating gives CASSFLAGGPKYNEQFF.

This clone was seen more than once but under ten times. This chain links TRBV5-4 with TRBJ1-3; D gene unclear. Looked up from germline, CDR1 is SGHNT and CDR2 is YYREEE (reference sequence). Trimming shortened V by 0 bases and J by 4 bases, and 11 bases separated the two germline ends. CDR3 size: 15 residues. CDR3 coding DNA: TGTGCCAGCAGCTTGGCGGCAGGCCTAGGAAACACCATATATTTT. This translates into CASSLAAGLGNTIYF.

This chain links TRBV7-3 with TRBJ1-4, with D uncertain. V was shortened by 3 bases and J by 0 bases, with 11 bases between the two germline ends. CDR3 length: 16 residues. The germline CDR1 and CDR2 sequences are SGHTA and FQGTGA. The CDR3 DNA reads TGTGCCAGCAGCTTGTCCCCAGAAACAACTAATGAAAAACTGTTTTTT. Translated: CASSLSPETTNEKLFF.

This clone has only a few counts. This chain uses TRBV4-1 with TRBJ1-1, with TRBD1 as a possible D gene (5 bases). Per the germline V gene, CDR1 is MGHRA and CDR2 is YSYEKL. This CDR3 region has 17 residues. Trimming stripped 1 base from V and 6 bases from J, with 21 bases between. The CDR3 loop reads CASSQGVGPAWGAEAFF. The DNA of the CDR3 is TGCGCCAGCAGCCAAGGGGTGGGGCCGGCTTGGGGCGCTGAAGCTTTCTTT.

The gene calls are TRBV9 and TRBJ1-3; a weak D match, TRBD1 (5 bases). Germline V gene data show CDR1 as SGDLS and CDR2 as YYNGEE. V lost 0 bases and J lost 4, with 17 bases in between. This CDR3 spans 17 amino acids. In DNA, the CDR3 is TGTGCCAGCAGCGTAGCAGGGCAGGGATCTTACGGAAACACCATATATTTT. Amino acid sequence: CASSVAGQGSYGNTIYF.

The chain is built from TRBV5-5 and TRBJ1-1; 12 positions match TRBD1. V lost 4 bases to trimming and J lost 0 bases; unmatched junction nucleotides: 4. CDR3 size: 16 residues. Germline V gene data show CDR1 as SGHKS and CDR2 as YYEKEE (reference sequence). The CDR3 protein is CASSGDRGQLNTEAFF. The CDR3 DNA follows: TGTGCCAGCAGCGGGGACAGGGGGCAATTGAACACTGAAGCTTTCTTT.

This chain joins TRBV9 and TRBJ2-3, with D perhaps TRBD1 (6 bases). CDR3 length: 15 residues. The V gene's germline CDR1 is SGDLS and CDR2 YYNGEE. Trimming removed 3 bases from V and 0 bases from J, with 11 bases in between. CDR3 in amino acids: CASSAGQTSTDTQYF. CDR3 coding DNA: TGTGCCAGCAGCGCCGGACAGACGAGCACAGATACGCAGTATTTT.

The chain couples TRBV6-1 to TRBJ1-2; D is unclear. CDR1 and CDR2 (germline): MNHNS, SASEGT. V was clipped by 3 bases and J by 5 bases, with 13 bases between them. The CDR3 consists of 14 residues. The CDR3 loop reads CASSDMGLGYGYTF. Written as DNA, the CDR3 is TGTGCCAGCAGTGATATGGGCTTAGGATATGGCTACACCTTC.

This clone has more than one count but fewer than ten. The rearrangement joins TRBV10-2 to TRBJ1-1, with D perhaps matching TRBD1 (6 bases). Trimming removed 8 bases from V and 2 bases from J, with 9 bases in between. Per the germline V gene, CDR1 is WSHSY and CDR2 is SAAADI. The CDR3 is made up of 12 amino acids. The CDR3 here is CASVQGNTEAFF. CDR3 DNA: TGCGCCAGCGTACAGGGAAACACTGAAGCTTTCTTT.

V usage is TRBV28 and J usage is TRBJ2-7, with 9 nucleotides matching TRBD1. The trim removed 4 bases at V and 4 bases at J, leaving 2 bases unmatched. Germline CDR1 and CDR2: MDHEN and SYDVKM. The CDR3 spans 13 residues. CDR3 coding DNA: TGTGCCAGCAGTTACGACAGGGGGTACGAGCAGTACTTC. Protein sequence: CASSYDRGYEQYF.